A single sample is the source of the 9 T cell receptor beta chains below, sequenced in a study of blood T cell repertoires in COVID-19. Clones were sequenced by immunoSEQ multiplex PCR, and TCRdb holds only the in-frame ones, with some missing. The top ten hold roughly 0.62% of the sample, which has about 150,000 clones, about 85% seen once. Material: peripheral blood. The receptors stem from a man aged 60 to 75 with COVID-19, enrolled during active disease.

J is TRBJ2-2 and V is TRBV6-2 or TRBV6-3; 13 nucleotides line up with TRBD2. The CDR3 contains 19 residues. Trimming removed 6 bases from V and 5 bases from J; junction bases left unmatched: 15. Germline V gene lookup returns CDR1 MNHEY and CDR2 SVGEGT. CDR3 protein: CASRPRTSGRRKETGELFF. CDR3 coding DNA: TGTGCCAGCAGACCTCGGACTAGCGGGAGAAGGAAGGAAACCGGGGAGCTGTTTTTT.

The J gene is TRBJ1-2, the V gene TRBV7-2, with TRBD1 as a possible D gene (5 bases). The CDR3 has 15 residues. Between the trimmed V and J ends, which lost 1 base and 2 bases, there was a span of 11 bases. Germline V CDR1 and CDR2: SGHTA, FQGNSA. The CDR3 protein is CASSLDAGKNYGYTF. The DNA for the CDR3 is TGTGCCAGCAGCTTAGACGCAGGGAAGAACTATGGCTACACCTTC.

CDR3 coding DNA: TGTGCCAGCTCACTAGGGACAGGTCGGCAGCCCCAGCATTTT. Translating it yields CASSLGTGRQPQHF. The chain carries TRBV18 and TRBJ1-5; the match to TRBD1 covers 8 bases. Germline V gene lookup returns CDR1 KGHSH and CDR2 LQKENI. The CDR3 covers 14 residues. Unmatched junction bases numbered 6, after V lost 4 bases and J lost 7 bases.

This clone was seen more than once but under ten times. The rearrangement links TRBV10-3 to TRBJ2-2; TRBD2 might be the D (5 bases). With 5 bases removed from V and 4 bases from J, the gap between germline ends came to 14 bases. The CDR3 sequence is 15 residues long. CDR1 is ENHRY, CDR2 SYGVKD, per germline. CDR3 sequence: CAISLQEVGTGELFF. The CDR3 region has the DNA TGTGCCATCAGTCTCCAGGAGGTGGGCACCGGGGAGCTGTTTTTT.

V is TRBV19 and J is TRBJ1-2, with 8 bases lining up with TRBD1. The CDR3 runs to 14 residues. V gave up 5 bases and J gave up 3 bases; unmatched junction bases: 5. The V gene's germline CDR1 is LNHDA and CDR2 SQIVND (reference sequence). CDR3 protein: CASSGTDRDYGYTF. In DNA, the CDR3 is TGTGCCAGTAGTGGGACGGACAGGGACTATGGCTACACCTTC. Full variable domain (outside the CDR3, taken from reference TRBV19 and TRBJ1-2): DGGITQSPKYLFRKEGQNVTLSCEQNLNHDAMYWYRQDPGQGLRLIYYSQIVNDFQKGDIAEGYSVSREKKESFPLTVTSAQKNPTAFYLCASSGTDRDYGYTFGSGTRLTVV.

CDR3 residues: CASSFVGTAQETQYF. Here the CDR3 DNA reads TGTGCCAGCAGTTTTGTTGGGACAGCCCAAGAGACCCAGTACTTC. This rearrangement joins TRBV6-2 or TRBV6-3 to TRBJ2-5; 7 bases are a match to TRBD1. CDR3 length: 15 residues. The V and J ends lost 4 bases and 1 base, in that order; junction bases with no gene match: 6. Germline loops: CDR1 MNHEY, CDR2 SVGEGT.

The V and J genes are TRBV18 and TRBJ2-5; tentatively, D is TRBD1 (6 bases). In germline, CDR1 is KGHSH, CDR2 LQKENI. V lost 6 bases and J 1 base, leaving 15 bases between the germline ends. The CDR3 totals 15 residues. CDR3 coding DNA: TGTGCCAGCTCCGACACATGGACAGCCCAAGAGACCCAGTACTTC. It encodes CASSDTWTAQETQYF.

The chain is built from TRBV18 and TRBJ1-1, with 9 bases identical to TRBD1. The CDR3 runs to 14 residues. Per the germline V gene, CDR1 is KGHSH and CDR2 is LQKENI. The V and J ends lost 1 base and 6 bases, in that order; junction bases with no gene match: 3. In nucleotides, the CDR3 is TGTGCCAGCTCACCACGACAGGGGGATTCTGAAGCTTTCTTT. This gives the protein CASSPRQGDSEAFF.

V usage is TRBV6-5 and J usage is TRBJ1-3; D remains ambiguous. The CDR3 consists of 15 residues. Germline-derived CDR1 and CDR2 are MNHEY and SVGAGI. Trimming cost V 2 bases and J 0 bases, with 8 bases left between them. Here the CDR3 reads CASSYGPSSGNTIYF. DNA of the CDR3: TGTGCCAGCAGTTACGGTCCGAGCTCTGGAAACACCATATATTTT.